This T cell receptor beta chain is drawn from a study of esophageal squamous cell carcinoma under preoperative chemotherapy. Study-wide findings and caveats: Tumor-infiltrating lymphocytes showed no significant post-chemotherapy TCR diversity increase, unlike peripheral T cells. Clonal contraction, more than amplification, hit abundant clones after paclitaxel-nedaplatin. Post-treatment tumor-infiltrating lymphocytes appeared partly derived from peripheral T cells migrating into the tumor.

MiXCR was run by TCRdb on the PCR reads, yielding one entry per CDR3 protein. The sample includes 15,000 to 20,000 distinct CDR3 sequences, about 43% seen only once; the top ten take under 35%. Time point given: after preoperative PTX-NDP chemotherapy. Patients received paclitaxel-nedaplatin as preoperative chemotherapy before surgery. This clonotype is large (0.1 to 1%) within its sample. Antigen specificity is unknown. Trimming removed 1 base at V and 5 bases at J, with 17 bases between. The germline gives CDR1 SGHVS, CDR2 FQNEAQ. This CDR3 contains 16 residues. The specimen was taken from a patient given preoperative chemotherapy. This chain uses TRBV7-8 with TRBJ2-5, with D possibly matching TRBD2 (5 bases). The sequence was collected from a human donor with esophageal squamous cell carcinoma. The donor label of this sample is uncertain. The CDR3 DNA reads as TGTGCCAGCAGCTTAGTGGAGCGGAGTGGATGGGAGACCCAGTACTTC. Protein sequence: CASSLVERSGWETQYF.